One and the same sample provided the 2 T cell receptor beta chains below, sequenced in a study of blood T cell repertoires in COVID-19. Clones were sequenced by immunoSEQ multiplex PCR, and TCRdb holds only the in-frame ones, with some missing. The sample lists a few hundred thousand clones; 70% to 90% were seen once. The sample consisted of peripheral blood. Every receptor here comes from a man younger than 35 with active or convalescent COVID-19.

V gene TRBV14 combines with J gene TRBJ2-2; D ambiguous. Looked up from germline, CDR1 is SGHDN and CDR2 is FVKESK. This CDR3 contains 13 residues. V was shortened by 4 bases and J by 5 bases, with 8 bases between the two germline ends. The CDR3 here is CASSLRYTGELFF. In nucleotides, the CDR3 is TGTGCCAGCAGCCTTCGGTATACCGGGGAGCTGTTTTTT.

V is TRBV15 and J is TRBJ2-3; 8 bases agree with TRBD1. The junction had 11 bases not matched to a gene; V was cut back by 0 bases and J by 9 bases. Germline CDR1 is LNHNV and CDR2 is YYDKDF (reference sequence). This CDR3 has 16 residues. The CDR3 coding sequence is TGTGCCACCAGCAGAGATCCGGCAGGGGGCGAGTTAACGCAGTATTTT. Protein product: CATSRDPAGGELTQYF. The whole variable domain, remainder taken from reference TRBV15 and TRBJ2-3, is DAMVIQNPRYQVTQFGKPVTLSCSQTLNHNVMYWYQQKSSQAPKLLFHYYDKDFNNEADTPDNFQSRRPNTSFCFLDIRSPGLGDTAMYLCATSRDPAGGELTQYFGPGTRLTVL.